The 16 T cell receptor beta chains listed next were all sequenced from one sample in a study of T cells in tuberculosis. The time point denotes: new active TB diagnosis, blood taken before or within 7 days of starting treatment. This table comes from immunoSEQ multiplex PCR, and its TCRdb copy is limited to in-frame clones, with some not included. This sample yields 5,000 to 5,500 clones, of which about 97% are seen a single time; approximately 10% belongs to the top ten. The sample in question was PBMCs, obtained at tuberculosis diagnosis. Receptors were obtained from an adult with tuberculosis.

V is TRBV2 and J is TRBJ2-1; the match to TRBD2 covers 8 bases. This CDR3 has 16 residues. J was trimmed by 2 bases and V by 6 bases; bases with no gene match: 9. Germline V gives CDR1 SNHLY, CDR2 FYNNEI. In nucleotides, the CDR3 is TGTGCCAGCAGAGACGTAGCGGGGCGCACCTACAATGAGCAGTTCTTC. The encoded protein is CASRDVAGRTYNEQFF.

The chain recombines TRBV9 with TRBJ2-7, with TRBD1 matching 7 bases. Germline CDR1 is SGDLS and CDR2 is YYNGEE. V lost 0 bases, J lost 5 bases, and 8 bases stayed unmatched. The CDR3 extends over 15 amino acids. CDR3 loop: CASSVVGGVGHEQYF. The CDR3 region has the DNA TGTGCCAGCAGCGTAGTAGGGGGCGTCGGGCACGAGCAGTACTTC.

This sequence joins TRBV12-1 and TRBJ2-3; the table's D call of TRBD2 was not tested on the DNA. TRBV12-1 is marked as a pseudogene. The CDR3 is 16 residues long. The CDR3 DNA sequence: TGTGCCAGCAGCGGGACTAGCGGCCCCAAGGGAGATACGCAGTATTTT. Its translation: CASSGTSGPKGDTQYF.

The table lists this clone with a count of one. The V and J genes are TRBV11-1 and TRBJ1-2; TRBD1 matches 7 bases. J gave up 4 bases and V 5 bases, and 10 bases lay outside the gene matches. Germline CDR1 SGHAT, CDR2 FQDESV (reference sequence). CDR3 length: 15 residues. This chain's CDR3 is CASSPDEDRIYGYTF. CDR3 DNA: TGTGCCAGCAGCCCCGACGAGGACAGGATCTATGGCTACACCTTC.

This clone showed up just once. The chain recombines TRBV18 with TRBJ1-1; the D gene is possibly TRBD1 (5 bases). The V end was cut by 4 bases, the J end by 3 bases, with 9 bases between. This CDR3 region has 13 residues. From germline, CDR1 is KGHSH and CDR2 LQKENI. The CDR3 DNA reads TGTGCCAGCTCACTAGGGGTGTACACTGAAGCTTTCTTT. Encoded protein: CASSLGVYTEAFF.

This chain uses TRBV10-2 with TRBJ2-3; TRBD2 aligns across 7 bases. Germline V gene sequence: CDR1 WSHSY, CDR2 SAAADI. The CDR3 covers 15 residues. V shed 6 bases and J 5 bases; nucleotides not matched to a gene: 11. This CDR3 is CASSVGWGGGDTQYF. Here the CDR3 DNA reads TGCGCCAGCAGCGTCGGTTGGGGGGGTGGAGATACGCAGTATTTT.

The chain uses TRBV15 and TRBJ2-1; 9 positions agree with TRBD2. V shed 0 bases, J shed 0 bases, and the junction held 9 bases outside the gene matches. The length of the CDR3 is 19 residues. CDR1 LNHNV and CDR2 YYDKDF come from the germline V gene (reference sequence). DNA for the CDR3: TGTGCCACCAGCAGAGATAACTTAGCGGGGGCGAGCTCCTACAATGAGCAGTTCTTC. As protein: CATSRDNLAGASSYNEQFF.

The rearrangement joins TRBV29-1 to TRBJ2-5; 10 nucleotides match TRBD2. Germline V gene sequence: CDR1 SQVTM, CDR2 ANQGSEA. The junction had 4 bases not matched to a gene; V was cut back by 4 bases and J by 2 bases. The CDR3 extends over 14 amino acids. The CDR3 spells CSVGTSGNQETQYF. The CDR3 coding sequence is TGCAGCGTTGGAACTAGCGGGAATCAAGAGACCCAGTACTTC.

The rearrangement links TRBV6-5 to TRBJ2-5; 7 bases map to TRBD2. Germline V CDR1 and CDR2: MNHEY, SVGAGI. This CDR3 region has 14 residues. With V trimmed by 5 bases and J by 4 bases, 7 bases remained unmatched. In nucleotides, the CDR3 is TGTGCCAGCAGTCCCCTGGGGGGGGTAGAGACCCAGTACTTC. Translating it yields CASSPLGGVETQYF.

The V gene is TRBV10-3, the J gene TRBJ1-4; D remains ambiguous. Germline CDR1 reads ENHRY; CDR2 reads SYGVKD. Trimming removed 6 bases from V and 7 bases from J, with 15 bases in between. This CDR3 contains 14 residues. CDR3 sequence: CAIRSGEGGEKLFF. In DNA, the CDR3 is TGTGCCATCAGGTCCGGGGAGGGCGGTGAAAAACTGTTTTTT.

The CDR3 loop reads CASSHGNQETQYF. DNA of the CDR3: TGTGCCAGCAGCCACGGGAACCAAGAGACCCAGTACTTC. The chain links TRBV7-9 to TRBJ2-5; perhaps TRBD2 as D (5 bases). The length of the CDR3 is 13 residues. Trimming left V 5 bases short and J 0 bases short, with 7 bases between. Germline V gives CDR1 SEHNR, CDR2 FQNEAQ (reference sequence).

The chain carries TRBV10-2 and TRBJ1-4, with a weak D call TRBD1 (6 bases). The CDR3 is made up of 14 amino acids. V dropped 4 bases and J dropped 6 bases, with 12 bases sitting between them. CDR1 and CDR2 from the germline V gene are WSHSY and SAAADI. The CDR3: CASSVDSLDEKLFF. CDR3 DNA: TGCGCCAGCAGTGTGGACAGCCTGGATGAAAAACTGTTTTTT.

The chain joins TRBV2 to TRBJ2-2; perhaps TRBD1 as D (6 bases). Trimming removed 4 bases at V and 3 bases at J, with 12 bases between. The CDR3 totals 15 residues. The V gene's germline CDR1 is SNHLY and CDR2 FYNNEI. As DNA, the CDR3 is TGTGCCAGCAGTGGGAAGGACAGTTACACCGGGGAGCTGTTTTTT. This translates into CASSGKDSYTGELFF.

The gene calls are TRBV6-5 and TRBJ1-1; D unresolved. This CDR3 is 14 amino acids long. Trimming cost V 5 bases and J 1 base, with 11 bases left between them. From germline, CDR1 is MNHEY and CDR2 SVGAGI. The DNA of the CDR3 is TGTGCCAGCAGTGAGGGAGGGAAGAACACTGAAGCTTTCTTT. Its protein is CASSEGGKNTEAFF.

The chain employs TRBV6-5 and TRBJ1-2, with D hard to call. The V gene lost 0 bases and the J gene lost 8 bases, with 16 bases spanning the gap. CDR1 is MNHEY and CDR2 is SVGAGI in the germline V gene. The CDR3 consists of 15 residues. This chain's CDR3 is CASSYSKSGKDGYTF. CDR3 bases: TGTGCCAGCAGTTACTCGAAGTCGGGGAAGGACGGCTACACCTTC.

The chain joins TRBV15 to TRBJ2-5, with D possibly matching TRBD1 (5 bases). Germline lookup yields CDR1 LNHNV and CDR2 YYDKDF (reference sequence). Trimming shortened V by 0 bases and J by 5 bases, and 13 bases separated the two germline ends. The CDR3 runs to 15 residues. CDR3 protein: CATSREIGVLETQYF. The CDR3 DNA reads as TGTGCCACCAGCAGAGAGATAGGGGTGCTGGAGACCCAGTACTTC.